This entry describes one T cell receptor beta chain. Treatment: preoperative locoregional IRX-2 cytokine immunotherapy. This phase Ib study tested locoregional IRX-2 cytokine immunotherapy given before surgery. The sample belongs to a study of preoperative IRX-2 immunotherapy in early breast cancer. The CDR3 extends over 15 amino acids. The V end lost 4 bases, the J end lost 0 bases, and 8 bases lay between the germline ends. The germline V gene has CDR1 SGHRS and CDR2 YFSETQ. Repertoires were generated with immunoSEQ multiplex PCR, while TCRdb's copy carries only in-frame clones and drops some. The profile covers some 32,000 clones, with around four fifths appearing a single time and roughly 2.5% taken by the ten largest.

The TCR sequence derives from a human donor with breast cancer. The material sequenced was lymph node tissue, taken from a patient treated with IRX-2 immunotherapy. The V call is TRBV5-1, the J call TRBJ2-6; no clear D gene. CDR3 amino acids: CASSPTDSGANVLTF. The CDR3 region has the DNA TGCGCCAGCAGCCCGACGGACTCTGGGGCCAACGTCCTGACTTTC.